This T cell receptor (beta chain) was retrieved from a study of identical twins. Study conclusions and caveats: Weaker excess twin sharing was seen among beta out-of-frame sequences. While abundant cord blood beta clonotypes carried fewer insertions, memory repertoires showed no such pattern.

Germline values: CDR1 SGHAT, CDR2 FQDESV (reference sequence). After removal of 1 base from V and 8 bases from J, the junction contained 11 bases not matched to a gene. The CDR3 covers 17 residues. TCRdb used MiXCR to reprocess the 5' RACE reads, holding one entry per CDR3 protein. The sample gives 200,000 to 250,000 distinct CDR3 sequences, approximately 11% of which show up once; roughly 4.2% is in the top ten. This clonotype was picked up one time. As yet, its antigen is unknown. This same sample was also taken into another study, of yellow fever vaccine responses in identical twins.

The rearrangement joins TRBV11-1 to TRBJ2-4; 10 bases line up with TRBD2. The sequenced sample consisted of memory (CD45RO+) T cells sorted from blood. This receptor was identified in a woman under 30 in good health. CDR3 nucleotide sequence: TGTGCCAGCAGCTTAGGGAGGCTAGCGGGGGATTCAGACATTCAGTACTTC. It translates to CASSLGRLAGDSDIQYF.